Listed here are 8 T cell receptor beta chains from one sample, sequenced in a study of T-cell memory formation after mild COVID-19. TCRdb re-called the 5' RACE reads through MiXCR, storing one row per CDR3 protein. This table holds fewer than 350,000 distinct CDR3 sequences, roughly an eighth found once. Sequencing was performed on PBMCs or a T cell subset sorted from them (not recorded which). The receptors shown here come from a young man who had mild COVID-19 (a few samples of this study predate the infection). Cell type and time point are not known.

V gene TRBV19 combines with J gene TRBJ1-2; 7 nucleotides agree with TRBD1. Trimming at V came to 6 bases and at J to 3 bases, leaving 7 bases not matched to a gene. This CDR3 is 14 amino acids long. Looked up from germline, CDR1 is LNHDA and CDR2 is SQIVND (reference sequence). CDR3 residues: CASSDRGTDYGYTF. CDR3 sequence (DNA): TGTGCCAGTAGCGATCGGGGGACAGACTATGGCTACACCTTC.

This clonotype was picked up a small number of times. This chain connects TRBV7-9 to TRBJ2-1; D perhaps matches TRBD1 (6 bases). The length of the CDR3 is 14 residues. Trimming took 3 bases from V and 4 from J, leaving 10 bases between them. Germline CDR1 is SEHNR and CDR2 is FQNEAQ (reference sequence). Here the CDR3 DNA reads TGTGCCAGCAGCTTCACAGGGTGGTACAATGAGCAGTTCTTC. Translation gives CASSFTGWYNEQFF.

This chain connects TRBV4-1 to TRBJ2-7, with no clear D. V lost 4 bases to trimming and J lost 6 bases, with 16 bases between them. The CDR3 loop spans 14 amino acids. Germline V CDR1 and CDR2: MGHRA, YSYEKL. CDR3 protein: CASSPANSWGEQYF. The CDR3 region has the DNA TGCGCCAGCAGCCCCGCCAACTCCTGGGGCGAGCAGTACTTC.

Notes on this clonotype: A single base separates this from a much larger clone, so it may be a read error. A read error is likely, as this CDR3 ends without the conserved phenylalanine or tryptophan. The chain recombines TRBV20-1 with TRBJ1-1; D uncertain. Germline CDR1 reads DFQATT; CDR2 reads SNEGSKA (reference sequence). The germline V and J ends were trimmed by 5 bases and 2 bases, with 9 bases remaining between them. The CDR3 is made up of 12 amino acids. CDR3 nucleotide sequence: TGCAGTGCTCTGACGGACAACACTGAAGCTTTCATT. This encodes CSALTDNTEAFI.

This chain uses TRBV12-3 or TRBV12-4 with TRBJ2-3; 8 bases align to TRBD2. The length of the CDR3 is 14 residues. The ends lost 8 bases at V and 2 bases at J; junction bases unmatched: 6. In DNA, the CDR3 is TGTGCCAGCCTGGGACTAGTTGACACAGATACGCAGTATTTT. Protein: CASLGLVDTDTQYF.

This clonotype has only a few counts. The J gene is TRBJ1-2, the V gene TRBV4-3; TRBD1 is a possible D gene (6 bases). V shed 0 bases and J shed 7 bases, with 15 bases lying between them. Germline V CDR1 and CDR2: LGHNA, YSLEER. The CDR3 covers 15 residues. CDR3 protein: CASSQDRGTWGGYTF. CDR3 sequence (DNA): TGCGCCAGCAGCCAAGATAGGGGGACTTGGGGTGGCTACACCTTC.

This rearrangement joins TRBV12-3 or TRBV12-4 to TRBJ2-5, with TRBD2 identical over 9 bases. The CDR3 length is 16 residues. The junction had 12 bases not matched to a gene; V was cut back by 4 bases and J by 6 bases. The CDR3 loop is CASSSIGTSPGKTQYF. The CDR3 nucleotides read TGTGCCAGCAGTTCGATTGGGACTAGCCCCGGGAAGACCCAGTACTTC.

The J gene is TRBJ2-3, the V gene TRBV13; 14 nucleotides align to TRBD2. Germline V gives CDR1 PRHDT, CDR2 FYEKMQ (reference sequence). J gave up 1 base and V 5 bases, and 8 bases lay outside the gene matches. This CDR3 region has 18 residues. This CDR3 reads CASSPGLAGGWGTDTQYF. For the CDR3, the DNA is TGTGCCAGCAGCCCCGGACTAGCGGGGGGTTGGGGCACAGATACGCAGTATTTT.